This T cell receptor beta chain was captured in a study of T cells in lung cancer brain metastases. Study-level information: Most patients, about 90% of the roughly 20, got no therapy between primary and metastasis resection.

Patients had either synchronous oligometastatic disease or delayed solitary brain metastasis recurrence. The CDR3 runs 14 residues. The V gene end was trimmed by 5 bases and the J gene end by 4 bases; junction bases not matched to a gene: 4. Germline V gene sequence: CDR1 SGHNT, CDR2 YYREEE (reference sequence). Paired samples had equal genomic DNA input, ranging roughly 2 to 5 ug. Only in-frame clones appear in the TCRdb table, and some are missing; sequencing was by immunoSEQ multiplex PCR. The table has about 5,600 clones, 75% to 90% seen once. Regarding this clone: The antigen is unknown.

Findings of the study overall: Few clones were shared between paired lesions (mean Morisita around 0.2); most were lesion-specific.

The rearrangement joins TRBV5-4 to TRBJ1-4, with 8 bases fitting TRBD1. This receptor was identified in a man in his fifties with non-small cell lung cancer that had spread to the brain. Source material: tumor tissue from a brain metastasis. The CDR3 here is CASSKGQGNEKLFF. CDR3 DNA sequence: TGTGCCAGCAGTAAAGGACAGGGTAATGAAAAACTGTTTTTT.